Listed here are 24 T cell receptor beta chains from one sample, sequenced in a study of post-analysis software for immune sequencing data. Overall study results and limits: There were roughly 5 TRBV segments more frequent in patients than controls, and TRBV5-6, TRBV5-1 and TRBV20-1 were among them.

Prepared TCR beta cDNA libraries contained unique molecular identifiers. TCRdb re-analysed the PCR reads in MiXCR, keeping a single row per CDR3 protein. The sample contains about 200,000 distinct CDR3 sequences, around 30% of which appear only once. Their antigens remain unidentified. Sequenced input: blood. These receptors were obtained from a girl under 18 with multiple sclerosis.

This clonotype has at least ten counts. CDR3 DNA sequence: TGTGCCAGCAGTTTCCCCCTAGCGGGAGTCGAGACCCAGTACTTC. Amino acid sequence: CASSFPLAGVETQYF. The chain joins TRBV28 to TRBJ2-5; 10 bases line up with TRBD2. V shed 3 bases and J 5 bases; nucleotides not matched to a gene: 6. The germline V gene has CDR1 MDHEN and CDR2 SYDVKM. The length of the CDR3 is 15 residues. Full variable domain (remainder filled in from reference TRBV28 and TRBJ2-5): DVKVTQSSRYLVKRTGEKVFLECVQDMDHENMFWYRQDPGLGLRLIYFSYDVKMKEKGDIPEGYSVSREKKERFSLILESASTNQTSMYLCASSFPLAGVETQYFGPGTRLLVL.

Comment on this clonotype: Just one base apart from a much larger clone, this may be a read error. V gene TRBV6-5 combines with J gene TRBJ2-1; unclear D gene. CDR1 is MNHEY and CDR2 is SVGAGI in the germline V gene. The CDR3 extends over 16 amino acids. The CDR3 nucleotides are TGTGCCAGCAGCCCGAATCTGGGTAGCTCCCACAATGAGCAGTTCTTC. It translates to CASSPNLGSSHNEQFF.

Concerning this clonotype: Mismatch with germline at one junction end may stem from a read error. The V and J genes are TRBV11-1 and TRBJ2-7; D is perhaps TRBD2 (5 bases). The CDR3 runs 14 residues. In germline, CDR1 is SGHAT, CDR2 FQDESV (reference sequence). CDR3 protein: CASTPGRIDYGQYF. DNA for the CDR3: TGTGCCAGCACCCCGGGTCGAATAGACTACGGGCAGTACTTC.

At least ten counts were recorded for this clonotype. This chain uses TRBV29-1 with TRBJ1-1; unclear D gene. CDR3 length: 14 amino acids. Germline CDR1 SQVTM, CDR2 ANQGSEA. The germline V and J ends were trimmed by 6 bases and 0 bases, with 14 bases remaining between them. The chain's CDR3 is CSVADRGLNTEAFF. The CDR3 bases are TGCAGCGTGGCCGATCGGGGTTTGAACACTGAAGCTTTCTTT. The full variable domain, completed using reference TRBV29-1 and TRBJ1-1, is SAVISQKPSRDICQRGTSLTIQCQVDSQVTMMFWYRQQPGQSLTLIATANQGSEATYESGFVIDKFPISRPNLTFSTLTVSNMSPEDSSIYLCSVADRGLNTEAFFGQGTRLTVV.

The chain has TRBV4-3 and TRBJ2-1, with D perhaps TRBD2 (6 bases). Germline loops: CDR1 LGHNA, CDR2 YSLEER. The CDR3 extends over 16 amino acids. The V end was cut by 0 bases, the J end by 0 bases, with 9 bases between. The CDR3 coding sequence is TGCGCCAGCAGCCAAGATTCGACTAGCTCCTACAATGAGCAGTTCTTC. Residues: CASSQDSTSSYNEQFF.

A few counts support this clonotype. This chain joins TRBV19 and TRBJ2-7; D perhaps matches TRBD2 (6 bases). Trimming removed 3 bases from V and 3 bases from J, with 9 bases in between. The germline gives CDR1 LNHDA, CDR2 SQIVND (reference sequence). The CDR3 runs to 13 residues. CDR3 nucleotide sequence: TGTGCCAGTAGTATGGGGGGAAACTACGAGCAGTACTTC. This encodes CASSMGGNYEQYF.

The gene calls are TRBV4-2 and TRBJ2-3, with TRBD1 matching over 8 bases. Looked up from germline, CDR1 is LGHNA and CDR2 is YNFKEQ. Trimming took 0 bases from V and 4 from J; bases not matched to a gene: 6. The CDR3 extends over 16 amino acids. CDR3 residues: CASSQDPGQGSDTQYF. For the CDR3, the DNA is TGTGCCAGCAGCCAAGATCCCGGACAGGGTTCAGATACGCAGTATTTT.

This clonotype was seen a single time. The CDR3 bases are TGTGCCAGCAGTTTAATCGTCGTACAGGGCGGGAGTGAGCAGTACTTC. It is translated as CASSLIVVQGGSEQYF. The chain employs TRBV28 and TRBJ2-7, with D maybe TRBD2 (7 bases). The CDR3 contains 16 residues. In germline, CDR1 is MDHEN, CDR2 SYDVKM. V was shortened by 2 bases and J by 7 bases, with 21 bases between the two germline ends.

V gene TRBV12-3 or TRBV12-4 combines with J gene TRBJ1-4; possibly TRBD1 for D (6 bases). V was shortened by 5 bases and J by 0 bases, with 10 bases between the two germline ends. The length of the CDR3 is 15 residues. The CDR3 DNA follows: TGTGCCAGCAGTAGCCGGACAGCAACTAATGAAAAACTGTTTTTT. Amino acid sequence: CASSSRTATNEKLFF.

This chain links TRBV10-3 with TRBJ2-7; D not certain. The germline V gene encodes CDR1 ENHRY and CDR2 SYGVKD. This CDR3 comprises 12 residues. The V gene lost 0 bases and the J gene lost 4 bases, with 4 bases spanning the gap. The CDR3 DNA sequence: TGTGCCATCAGTGAGTCTAGGTACGAGCAGTACTTC. Protein: CAISESRYEQYF.

In its sample, this clonotype was seen a few times. This chain joins TRBV7-8 and TRBJ2-3; 7 bases line up with TRBD2. This CDR3 spans 16 amino acids. The junction had 12 bases not matched to a gene; V was cut back by 5 bases and J by 4 bases. CDR1 and CDR2 (germline): SGHVS, FQNEAQ. The CDR3 DNA reads TGTGCCAGCAGCACCCCTCTGGGGGGGAACGCAGATACGCAGTATTTT. Translating it yields CASSTPLGGNADTQYF. The full variable domain, rest sourced from reference TRBV7-8 and TRBJ2-3, is GAGVSQSPRYKVAKRGQDVALRCDPISGHVSLFWYQQALGQGPEFLTYFQNEAQLDKSGLPSDRFFAERPEGSVSTLKIQRTQQEDSAVYLCASSTPLGGNADTQYFGPGTRLTVL.

The chain carries TRBV6-5 and TRBJ1-1, with D maybe TRBD1 (6 bases). There are 14 residues in the CDR3. The V gene's germline CDR1 is MNHEY and CDR2 SVGAGI. The V and J ends lost 6 bases and 7 bases respectively, with 18 bases between them. The CDR3 loop is CASSRAGARGEAFF. The CDR3 DNA follows: TGTGCCAGCAGCCGAGCAGGGGCCCGGGGTGAAGCTTTCTTT.

This clonotype was observed a few times. The CDR3 region is CASSPFSSGVNYGYTF. The DNA of the CDR3 is TGCGCCAGCAGCCCCTTTTCGTCAGGGGTTAACTATGGCTACACCTTC. This chain connects TRBV4-1 to TRBJ1-2; tentative D call: TRBD1 (6 bases). V lost 4 bases to trimming and J lost 1 base, with 16 bases between them. The CDR3 has 16 residues. Per the germline V gene, CDR1 is MGHRA and CDR2 is YSYEKL.

This clonotype was seen at least ten times. The genes are TRBV30 and TRBJ1-2; D gene unclear. Germline V lookup: CDR1 GTSNPN, CDR2 SVGIG (reference sequence). Trimming stripped 3 bases from V and 5 bases from J, with 10 bases between. The CDR3 is 12 residues long. As DNA, the CDR3 is TGTGCCTGGAGGGGTCCTTGGTATGGCTACACCTTC. Translated: CAWRGPWYGYTF.

This clonotype was seen a handful of times. J is TRBJ1-5 and V is TRBV13; D ambiguous. Trimming removed 3 bases at V and 2 bases at J, with 8 bases between. The V gene's germline CDR1 is PRHDT and CDR2 FYEKMQ (reference sequence). This CDR3 contains 14 residues. The CDR3, as DNA: TGTGCCAGCAGCTTTCGTGGGGGCAATCAGCCCCAGCATTTT. It codes for CASSFRGGNQPQHF.

V gene TRBV20-1 combines with J gene TRBJ2-1, with 8 bases that match TRBD2. The DNA end is more similar to TRBJ2-7, so the J call may be wrong. CDR1 DFQATT and CDR2 SNEGSKA come from the germline V gene (reference sequence). The CDR3 extends over 16 amino acids. DNA for the CDR3: TGCAGTGCTAGAGCGTGGGAGCGGGGGCCCTACAATGAGCAGTACTTC. Encoded protein: CSARAWERGPYNEQYF.

This clonotype was observed at least ten times. V usage is TRBV5-5 and J usage is TRBJ1-2, with TRBD1 matching over 8 bases. With 3 bases clipped from V and 6 bases from J, the junction kept 7 bases outside the gene matches. CDR1 SGHKS and CDR2 YYEKEE come from the germline V gene (reference sequence). The CDR3 runs to 14 residues. This CDR3 reads CASSSGTGINGYTF. As DNA, the CDR3 is TGTGCCAGCAGCTCCGGGACAGGCATCAATGGCTACACCTTC. Looking up the rest from reference TRBV5-5 and TRBJ1-2 gives the full variable domain: DAGVTQSPTHLIKTRGQQVTLRCSPISGHKSVSWYQQVLGQGPQFIFQYYEKEERGRGNFPDRFSARQFPNYSSELNVNALLLGDSALYLCASSSGTGINGYTFGSGTRLTVV.

With regard to this clonotype: A much larger clone differs from this one at a single base, so this may be a read error. The chain couples TRBV7-9 to TRBJ2-7; 9 nucleotides line up with TRBD2. There are 15 residues in the CDR3. Trimming removed 2 bases from V and 6 bases from J; junction bases left unmatched: 8. CDR1 is SEHNR and CDR2 is FQNEAQ in the germline V gene (reference sequence). The CDR3 DNA reads TGTGCCAGCAGCTTAATTGCGGGGGGGACCTGCGAGCAGTACTTC. The encoded protein is CASSLIAGGTCEQYF. Using reference TRBV7-9 and TRBJ2-7 for the parts outside the CDR3, the full variable domain is DTGVSQNPRHKITKRGQNVTFRCDPISEHNRLYWYRQTLGQGPEFLTYFQNEAQLEKSRLLSDRFSAERPKGSFSTLEIQRTEQGDSAMYLCASSLIAGGTCEQYFGPGTRLTVT.

Turning to this clonotype: A clone one base away is much larger, so this may be a read error. This chain joins TRBV21-1 and TRBJ2-7; the D segment call TRBD1 is taken from the table without a DNA check. TRBV21-1 is a recognized pseudogene. The CDR3 runs to 16 residues. As DNA, the CDR3 is TGTGCCAGCAGCAAATCCCCCGGGACCTGCTCCTACGAGCAGTACTTC. Translated, it gives CASSKSPGTCSYEQYF.

This clonotype came up a few times. The chain is built from TRBV7-2 and TRBJ2-2, with TRBD1 identical over 7 bases. The CDR3 has 15 amino acids. Per germline, CDR1 SGHTA and CDR2 FQGNSA. J gave up 0 bases and V 7 bases, and 5 bases lay outside the gene matches. The CDR3 bases are TGTGCCAGCACCCTGACAGGGTCGAACACCGGGGAGCTGTTTTTT. This translates into CASTLTGSNTGELFF.

The chain combines TRBV7-2 with TRBJ2-7, with D tentatively TRBD1 or TRBD2 (6 bases each). Germline loops: CDR1 SGHTA, CDR2 FQGNSA. This CDR3 is 14 amino acids long. The CDR3 coding sequence is TGCGCCAGCAGCCCCTACGGGGGCTTGCGGGAGCAGTACGTC. This encodes CASSPYGGLREQYV.

This clonotype has just a few counts. V gene TRBV20-1 combines with J gene TRBJ2-1; 9 bases fit TRBD2. The CDR3 sequence is 18 residues long. Trimming cost V 1 base and J 2 bases; bases outside gene matches: 12. The germline V gene encodes CDR1 DFQATT and CDR2 SNEGSKA (reference sequence). CDR3 DNA: TGCAGTGCTAGAGGCCTAGCGGGGCTGTATATAACCTACAATGAGCAGTTCTTC. Amino acid sequence: CSARGLAGLYITYNEQFF.

Note on this clonotype: This may be a read error, as it is one base from a much larger clone. This chain joins TRBV7-9 and TRBJ1-1; 7 bases are shared with TRBD1. The CDR3 consists of 15 residues. In germline, CDR1 is SEHNR, CDR2 FQNEAQ (reference sequence). The CDR3 DNA reads as TGTGCCAACAGCGAATCGGGACAGAAGAACACTGAAGCTTTCTTT. As protein: CANSESGQKNTEAFF.

As concerns this clonotype: Just one base apart from a much larger clone, this may be a read error. The rearrangement uses TRBV20-1 and TRBJ1-2; no clear D gene. The CDR3 spans 15 residues. Germline values: CDR1 DFQATT, CDR2 SNEGSKA (reference sequence). Trimming stripped 0 bases from V and 2 bases from J, with 13 bases between. CDR3 region: CSARESGEGNYGYTF. The CDR3, as DNA: TGCAGTGCTAGAGAGTCGGGTGAAGGGAACTATGGCTACACCTTC.